These 5 T cell receptor beta chains were sequenced from one sample in a study of T cells in narcolepsy. Here immunoSEQ multiplex PCR was the method, and the copy in TCRdb shows in-frame clones only, minus some. The data contain around 30,000 clones, about four fifths of them singletons. The sample consisted of memory (CD45RA-) CD4+ T cells from blood. The receptors stem from a human donor in good health.

This clone was observed once. V and J are TRBV4-1 and TRBJ2-4; tentative D call: TRBD1 (6 bases). Germline loops: CDR1 MGHRA, CDR2 YSYEKL. The V end was cut by 1 base, the J end by 6 bases, with 13 bases between. CDR3 length equals 15 residues. The CDR3 DNA sequence: TGCGCCAGCAGCCAAGCAGTGGTACAGGGAAACATTCAGTACTTC. This codes for CASSQAVVQGNIQYF.

CDR3 sequence (DNA): TGTGCCAGTAGGACCGGGACAGGGACCTACGAGCAGTACTTC. This gives the protein CASRTGTGTYEQYF. The chain carries TRBV5-5 and TRBJ2-7; 9 bases agree with TRBD1. The J segment lost 2 bases and the V segment lost 8 bases, leaving 8 bases of the junction unmatched. Germline lookup yields CDR1 SGHKS and CDR2 YYEKEE (reference sequence). This CDR3 contains 14 residues.

The genes are TRBV10-3 and TRBJ2-6; TRBD2 is a possible D gene (5 bases). Per germline, CDR1 ENHRY and CDR2 SYGVKD. The CDR3 runs 13 residues. The V gene lost 10 bases and the J gene lost 1 base, with 8 bases spanning the gap. CDR3 nucleotides: TGTGCCACCACGGGGTCTGGGGCCAACGTCCTGACTTTC. Its translation: CATTGSGANVLTF.

V usage is TRBV10-3 and J usage is TRBJ2-1, with D perhaps given as TRBD1 or TRBD2 (5 bases each). V dropped 0 bases and J dropped 10 bases, with 10 bases sitting between them. This CDR3 has 13 amino acids. Germline V gene lookup returns CDR1 ENHRY and CDR2 SYGVKD. This CDR3 reads CAISESGVTEQFF. CDR3 bases: TGTGCCATCAGTGAGTCGGGGGTCACCGAGCAGTTCTTC.

The chain has TRBV29-1 and TRBJ2-3; tentative D call: TRBD2 (6 bases). Per germline, CDR1 SQVTM and CDR2 ANQGSEA. The CDR3 has 13 amino acids. Trimming cost V 4 bases and J 5 bases, with 13 bases left between them. The CDR3 DNA reads as TGCAGCGTTGTGGGGGGAGTGGTAGATACGCAGTATTTT. Its protein is CSVVGGVVDTQYF.